Shown below are 24 T cell receptor beta chains from a single sample sequenced in a study of vaccination effects on CD4 cells after COVID-19 (dated by TCRdb to the early 2020s). Library method: the immunoSEQ multiplex PCR assay. TCRdb took this table from immuneACCESS and kept in-frame rearrangements with V and J called. Such tables lack part of the clones; where checked against another copy, unresolved V genes explain under half of the gap, and the rest is unexplained. Counted in this sample were some 14,000 clones; about 77% of them appeared once. Around 23% of the sample belongs to the ten largest clones. In the ViraFEST assay, PBMC were stimulated with viral peptide pools, and TCR sequencing was then used to find antigen-specific CD4+ T cell clonotypes based on their expansion. After around ten days of culture, CD4+ T cells were isolated with the EasySep CD4+ T cell isolation kit. Two doses of either the BNT162b2 or the mRNA-1273 mRNA SARS-CoV-2 vaccine were administered to participants.

No antigen has been assigned to these receptors. Source: CD4+ T cells from PBMCs cultured with HCoV-NL63 spike peptides, taken after COVID-19 vaccination. The cell subset or site label on this specimen signifies: HCoV-NL63 spike overlapping peptide pool stimulation. These receptors were collected from a human donor who received a COVID-19 vaccine.

This clone was seen more than once but under ten times. This sequence joins TRBV3-1 (or the pseudogene TRBV3-2) and TRBJ2-2; D tentatively fits TRBD1 or TRBD2 (7 bases each). Germline V gene lookup returns CDR1 LGHDT and CDR2 YNNKEL (reference sequence). The CDR3 sequence is 16 residues long. Trimming took off 5 bases at V and 4 bases at J, with 17 bases between the two ends. CDR3 nucleotide sequence: TGTGCCAGCAGCACCCCGGGGAGGGGGCCCACCGGGGAGCTGTTTTTT. Protein sequence: CASSTPGRGPTGELFF.

This rearrangement joins TRBV15 to TRBJ1-2, with a tentative D call TRBD1 (6 bases). From germline, CDR1 is LNHNV and CDR2 YYDKDF (reference sequence). V lost 0 bases and J 1 base, leaving 9 bases between the germline ends. The CDR3 sequence is 15 residues long. CDR3 bases: TGTGCCACCAGCAGAGATTGGACAGATAACTATGGCTACACCTTC. This translates into CATSRDWTDNYGYTF.

The genes are TRBV28 and TRBJ1-1; D is uncertain. Germline CDR1 and CDR2: MDHEN and SYDVKM. V lost 5 bases and J lost 11, with 15 bases in between. The CDR3 is 12 residues long. In DNA, the CDR3 is TGTGCCAGCAGTCTACAGCGTACGGGGGCTTTCTTT. Protein product: CASSLQRTGAFF.

The gene calls are TRBV28 and TRBJ2-2; TRBD1 is a possible D gene (6 bases). From germline, CDR1 is MDHEN and CDR2 SYDVKM. Trimming cost V 2 bases and J 0 bases, with 13 bases left between them. This CDR3 comprises 17 residues. The CDR3 coding sequence is TGTGCCAGCAGTTTAAGGGGGTTCTACGCGAACACCGGGGAGCTGTTTTTT. Translation: CASSLRGFYANTGELFF.

This chain links TRBV30 with TRBJ1-1, with D possibly matching TRBD1 (5 bases). The CDR3 runs to 16 residues. Germline V gene data show CDR1 as GTSNPN and CDR2 as SVGIG (reference sequence). V was trimmed by 0 bases and J by 8 bases, leaving 22 bases between them. As DNA, the CDR3 is TGTGCCTGGAGTGTCTACTCGGGGGGAGGAGGTAGGGAAGCTTTCTTT. Translation gives CAWSVYSGGGGREAFF.

J is TRBJ2-7 and V is TRBV6-5; TRBD1 matches 11 bases. Germline V gene sequence: CDR1 MNHEY, CDR2 SVGAGI. This CDR3 has 14 residues. V dropped 7 bases and J dropped 5; count of bases not matched to a gene: 7. The CDR3, as DNA: TGTGCCAGCAATCGGGACAGGGGGAACGACGAGCAGTACTTC. It specifies CASNRDRGNDEQYF.

The CDR3, as DNA: TGTGCCAGCAGCCAATTCCCAAACACCGGGGAGCTGTTTTTT. It yields the protein CASSQFPNTGELFF. This sequence joins TRBV3-1 (or the pseudogene TRBV3-2) and TRBJ2-2; unclear D gene. Germline CDR1 reads LGHDT; CDR2 reads YNNKEL (reference sequence). The CDR3 totals 14 residues. The V end was cut by 2 bases, the J end by 2 bases, with 6 bases between.

V usage is TRBV7-2 and J usage is TRBJ2-1; the D is unclear. The V end lost 2 bases, the J end lost 10 bases, and 6 bases lay between the germline ends. Germline values: CDR1 SGHTA, CDR2 FQGNSA. This CDR3 has 11 amino acids. This chain's CDR3 is CASSLRREQFF. DNA for the CDR3: TGTGCCAGCAGCTTACGGCGGGAGCAGTTCTTC.

The chain links TRBV6-1 to TRBJ1-2, with D uncertain. This CDR3 has 14 residues. Germline V CDR1 and CDR2: MNHNS, SASEGT. V shed 1 base and J shed 8 bases, with 14 bases lying between them. This CDR3 reads CASSEDARARGYTF. CDR3 nucleotides: TGTGCCAGCAGTGAAGACGCTCGAGCCCGGGGCTACACCTTC.

The chain combines TRBV12-3 or TRBV12-4 with TRBJ1-2, with no clear D. CDR3 size: 12 residues. With 6 bases removed from V and 5 bases from J, the gap between germline ends came to 10 bases. DNA of the CDR3: TGTGCCAGCAGCCGGACGAGGTATGGCTACACCTTC. Translating it yields CASSRTRYGYTF.

The chain couples TRBV12-5 to TRBJ2-7; tentatively, D is TRBD2 (6 bases). With 3 bases removed from V and 6 bases from J, the gap between germline ends came to 9 bases. Germline V gene sequence: CDR1 LGHNT, CDR2 FRNRAP. This CDR3 spans 12 amino acids. The CDR3 bases are TGTGCTAGTGGTTTTTGGAGGGCCGAGCAGTACTTC. This gives the protein CASGFWRAEQYF.

Only a few counts were recorded for this clone. The chain is built from TRBV19 and TRBJ1-6, with D tentatively TRBD1 (5 bases). The CDR3 runs to 16 residues. CDR1 and CDR2 from the germline V gene are LNHDA and SQIVND (reference sequence). The V end lost 3 bases, the J end lost 2 bases, and 11 bases lay between the germline ends. This CDR3 reads CASSIPGRPYNSPLHF. In DNA, the CDR3 is TGTGCCAGTAGTATCCCGGGACGACCCTATAATTCACCCCTCCACTTT.

The genes are TRBV4-3 and TRBJ1-3; unclear D gene. There are 14 residues in the CDR3. The V end lost 0 bases, the J end lost 2 bases, and 5 bases lay between the germline ends. The V gene's germline CDR1 is LGHNA and CDR2 YSLEER. CDR3 loop: CASSQEAAGNTIYF. Here the CDR3 DNA reads TGCGCCAGCAGCCAAGAGGCGGCTGGAAACACCATATATTTT.

This clone was recorded a few times. V and J are TRBV3-1 (or the pseudogene TRBV3-2) and TRBJ2-1, with D tentatively TRBD2 (6 bases). Germline V gene sequence: CDR1 LGHDT, CDR2 YNNKEL (reference sequence). The CDR3 runs 15 residues. V was pared by 11 bases and J by 3 bases, with 20 bases between. The CDR3 region has the DNA TGTGCCGCAGGCAGCGCGGGACTCGGCTACAATGAGCAGTTCTTC. It yields the protein CAAGSAGLGYNEQFF.

Only a few counts were recorded for this clone. The chain carries TRBV19 and TRBJ2-7, with 10 bases matching TRBD1. The CDR3 length is 15 residues. Trimming at V came to 5 bases and at J to 5 bases, leaving 9 bases not matched to a gene. From germline, CDR1 is LNHDA and CDR2 SQIVND (reference sequence). The CDR3 DNA reads TGTGCCAGTAGTCCATGGGGGGACAGGGGTGACGAGCAGTACTTC. Translated: CASSPWGDRGDEQYF.

The chain links TRBV9 to TRBJ1-4; no firm D call. The CDR3 contains 15 residues. V was shortened by 0 bases and J by 4 bases, with 10 bases between the two germline ends. CDR1 and CDR2 from the germline V gene are SGDLS and YYNGEE. CDR3 amino acids: CASSVGPGSNEKLFF. For the CDR3, the DNA is TGTGCCAGCAGCGTAGGACCGGGTAGTAATGAAAAACTGTTTTTT.

V gene TRBV27 combines with J gene TRBJ1-6, with 8 bases fitting TRBD1. V shed 3 bases and J 11 bases; nucleotides not matched to a gene: 6. The CDR3 is made up of 14 amino acids. Germline CDR1 and CDR2: MNHEY and SMNVEV (reference sequence). This CDR3 reads CASSFGQGVTPLHF. The CDR3, as DNA: TGTGCCAGCAGTTTTGGACAGGGCGTTACACCCCTCCACTTT.

By share, this clone ranks as large (0.1 to 1%). The V call is TRBV7-2, the J call TRBJ1-5, with D hard to call. The germline CDR1 and CDR2 sequences are SGHTA and FQGNSA. V shed 4 bases and J shed 4 bases, with 8 bases lying between them. The CDR3 extends over 13 amino acids. CDR3 sequence: CASSSDLNQPQHF. The CDR3 nucleotides read TGTGCCAGCAGCTCGGATCTGAATCAGCCCCAGCATTTT.

The genes are TRBV19 and TRBJ1-2; D gene uncertain. CDR1 and CDR2 from the germline V gene are LNHDA and SQIVND (reference sequence). The V and J ends lost 0 bases and 4 bases respectively, with 12 bases between them. CDR3 size: 15 residues. CDR3: CASSIDRADLYGYTF. Here the CDR3 DNA reads TGTGCCAGTAGTATAGATCGGGCAGACCTCTATGGCTACACCTTC.

The rearrangement uses TRBV6-5 and TRBJ2-3, with 8 bases identical to TRBD2. The CDR3 is 16 residues long. Germline V gene sequence: CDR1 MNHEY, CDR2 SVGAGI. The J segment lost 9 bases and the V segment lost 0 bases, leaving 11 bases of the junction unmatched. The CDR3 DNA reads TGTGCCAGCAGTTACTCCAGGGCGGGAGGCCGAGGGACGCAGTATTTT. This gives the protein CASSYSRAGGRGTQYF.

The gene calls are TRBV6-2 or TRBV6-3 and TRBJ2-1; 13 positions agree with TRBD2. V gave up 5 bases and J gave up 6 bases; unmatched junction bases: 1. From germline, CDR1 is MNHEY and CDR2 SVGEGT. The CDR3 spans 14 residues. The CDR3 DNA sequence: TGTGCCAGCAGTGGGACTAGCGGGACCAATGAGCAGTTCTTC. It yields the protein CASSGTSGTNEQFF.

The rearrangement uses TRBV5-1 and TRBJ1-1, with D uncertain. V shed 0 bases and J shed 0 bases, with 15 bases lying between them. The CDR3 contains 17 residues. Per the germline V gene, CDR1 is SGHRS and CDR2 is YFSETQ. The DNA of the CDR3 is TGCGCCAGCAGCTTGGGAGCCTCCAGCTTAATGAACACTGAAGCTTTCTTT. Translation gives CASSLGASSLMNTEAFF. The full variable domain, in which reference TRBV5-1 and TRBJ1-1 provide the parts outside the CDR3, is KAGVTQTPRYLIKTRGQQVTLSCSPISGHRSVSWYQQTPGQGLQFLFEYFSETQRNKGNFPGRFSGRQFSNSRSEMNVSTLELGDSALYLCASSLGASSLMNTEAFFGQGTRLTVV.

The chain is built from TRBV12-5 and TRBJ2-1, with 12 nucleotides matching TRBD2. The V gene end was trimmed by 5 bases and the J gene end by 1 base; junction bases not matched to a gene: 12. The germline V gene has CDR1 LGHNT and CDR2 FRNRAP. The CDR3 is made up of 19 amino acids. The CDR3 loop is CASGGRVTSGGTSYNEQFF. DNA of the CDR3: TGTGCTAGTGGTGGGAGAGTTACTAGCGGGGGGACTTCCTACAATGAGCAGTTCTTC.

The J gene is TRBJ1-4, the V gene TRBV5-1; D is perhaps TRBD1 (5 bases). This CDR3 is built from 15 residues. Between the trimmed V and J ends, which lost 2 bases and 7 bases, there was a span of 15 bases. Looked up from germline, CDR1 is SGHRS and CDR2 is YFSETQ. CDR3 nucleotide sequence: TGCGCCAGCAGCTTTGAAGGGGCGCCGGGTGAAAAACTGTTTTTT. Its translation: CASSFEGAPGEKLFF.